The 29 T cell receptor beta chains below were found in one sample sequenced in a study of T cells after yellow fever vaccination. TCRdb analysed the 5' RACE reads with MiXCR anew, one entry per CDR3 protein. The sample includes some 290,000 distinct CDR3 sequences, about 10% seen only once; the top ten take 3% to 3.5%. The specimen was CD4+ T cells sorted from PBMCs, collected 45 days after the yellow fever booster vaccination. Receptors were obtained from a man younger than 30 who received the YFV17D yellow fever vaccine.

The CDR3 loop is CASSLGTSGGVETQYF. CDR3 nucleotides: TGCGCCAGCAGCCTCGGGACTAGCGGAGGGGTGGAGACCCAGTACTTC. This sequence joins TRBV5-1 and TRBJ2-5; 11 bases map to TRBD2. V shed 4 bases and J 5 bases; nucleotides not matched to a gene: 10. Germline values: CDR1 SGHRS, CDR2 YFSETQ. The CDR3 consists of 16 residues.

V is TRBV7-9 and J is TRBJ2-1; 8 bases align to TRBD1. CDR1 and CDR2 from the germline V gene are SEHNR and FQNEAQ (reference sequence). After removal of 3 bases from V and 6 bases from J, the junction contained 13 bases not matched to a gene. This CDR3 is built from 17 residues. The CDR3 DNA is TGTGCCAGCAGCTTCTTAGCCTTTGGGACAGGAAGCAATGAGCAGTTCTTC. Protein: CASSFLAFGTGSNEQFF.

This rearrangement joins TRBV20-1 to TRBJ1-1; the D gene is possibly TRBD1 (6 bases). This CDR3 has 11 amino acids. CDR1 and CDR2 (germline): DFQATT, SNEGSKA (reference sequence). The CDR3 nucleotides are TGCAGACCACTAGGGGGCACTGAAGCTTTCTTT. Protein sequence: CRPLGGTEAFF.

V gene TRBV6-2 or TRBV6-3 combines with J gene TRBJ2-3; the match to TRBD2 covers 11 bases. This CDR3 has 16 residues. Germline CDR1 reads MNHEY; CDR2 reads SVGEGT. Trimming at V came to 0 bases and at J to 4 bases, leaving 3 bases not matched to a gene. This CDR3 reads CASSYSASGRPDTQYF. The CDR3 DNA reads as TGTGCCAGCAGTTACTCGGCTAGCGGGAGGCCAGATACGCAGTATTTT.

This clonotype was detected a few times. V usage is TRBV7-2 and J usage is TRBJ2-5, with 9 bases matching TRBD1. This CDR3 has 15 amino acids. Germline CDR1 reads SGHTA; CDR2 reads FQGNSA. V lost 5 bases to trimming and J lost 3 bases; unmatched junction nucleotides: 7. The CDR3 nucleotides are TGTGCCAGCAGCAACCCGACAGGGGGTAAAGAGACCCAGTACTTC. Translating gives CASSNPTGGKETQYF.

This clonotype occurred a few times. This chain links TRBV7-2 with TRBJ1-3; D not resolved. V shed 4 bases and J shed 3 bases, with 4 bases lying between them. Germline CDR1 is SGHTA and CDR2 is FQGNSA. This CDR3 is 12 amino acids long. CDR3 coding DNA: TGTGCCAGCAGCTCGTATGGAAACACCATATATTTT. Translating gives CASSSYGNTIYF.

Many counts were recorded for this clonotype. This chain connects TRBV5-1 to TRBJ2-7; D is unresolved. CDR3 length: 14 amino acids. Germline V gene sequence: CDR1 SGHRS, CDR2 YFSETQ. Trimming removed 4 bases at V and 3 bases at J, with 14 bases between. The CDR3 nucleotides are TGCGCCAGCAGCCCCAACCTTCCTCTCTACGAGCAGTACTTC. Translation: CASSPNLPLYEQYF. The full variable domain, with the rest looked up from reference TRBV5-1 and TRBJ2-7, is KAGVTQTPRYLIKTRGQQVTLSCSPISGHRSVSWYQQTPGQGLQFLFEYFSETQRNKGNFPGRFSGRQFSNSRSEMNVSTLELGDSALYLCASSPNLPLYEQYFGPGTRLTVT.

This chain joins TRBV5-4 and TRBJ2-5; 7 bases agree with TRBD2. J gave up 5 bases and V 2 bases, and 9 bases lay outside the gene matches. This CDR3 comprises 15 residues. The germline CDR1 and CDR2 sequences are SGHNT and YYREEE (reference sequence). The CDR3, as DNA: TGTGCCAGCAGCTTCCGGACGGGAGGACGGGAGACCCAGTACTTC. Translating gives CASSFRTGGRETQYF.

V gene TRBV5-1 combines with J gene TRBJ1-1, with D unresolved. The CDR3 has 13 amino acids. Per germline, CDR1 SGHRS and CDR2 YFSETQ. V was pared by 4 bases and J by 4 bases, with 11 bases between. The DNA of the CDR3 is TGCGCCAGCAGCACTGGACGGACCACTGAAGCTTTCTTT. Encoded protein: CASSTGRTTEAFF.

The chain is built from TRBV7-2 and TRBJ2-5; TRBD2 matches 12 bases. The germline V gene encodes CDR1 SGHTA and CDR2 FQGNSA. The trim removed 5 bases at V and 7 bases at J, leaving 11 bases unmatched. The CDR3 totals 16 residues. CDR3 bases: TGTGCCAGCAGCGCCAGGACTAGCGGGGCTTTGGGGACCCAGTACTTC. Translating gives CASSARTSGALGTQYF.

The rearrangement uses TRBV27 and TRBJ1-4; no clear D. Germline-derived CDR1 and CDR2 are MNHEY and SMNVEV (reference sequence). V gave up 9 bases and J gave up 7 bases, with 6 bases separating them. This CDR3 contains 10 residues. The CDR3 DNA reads TGTGCCAGTGACCGTGAAAAACTGTTTTTT. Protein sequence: CASDREKLFF.

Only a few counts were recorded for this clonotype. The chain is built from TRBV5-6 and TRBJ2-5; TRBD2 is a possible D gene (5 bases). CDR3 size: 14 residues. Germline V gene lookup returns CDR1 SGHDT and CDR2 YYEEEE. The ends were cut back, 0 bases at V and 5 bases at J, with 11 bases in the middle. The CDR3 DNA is TGTGCCAGCAGCTTGGCCCGAGGGTCGGAGACCCAGTACTTC. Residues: CASSLARGSETQYF. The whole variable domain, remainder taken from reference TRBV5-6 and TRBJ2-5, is DAGVTQSPTHLIKTRGQQVTLRCSPKSGHDTVSWYQQALGQGPQFIFQYYEEEERQRGNFPDRFSGHQFPNYSSELNVNALLLGDSALYLCASSLARGSETQYFGPGTRLLVL.

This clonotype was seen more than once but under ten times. The CDR3 loop is CASSQDYGPYEQYV. The DNA for the CDR3 is TGCGCCAGCAGCCAAGACTACGGCCCCTACGAGCAGTACGTC. The chain joins TRBV4-1 to TRBJ2-7; D gene uncertain. Deletions cut 0 bases from V and 2 bases from J, with 8 bases between. Germline V lookup: CDR1 MGHRA, CDR2 YSYEKL. This CDR3 region has 14 residues.

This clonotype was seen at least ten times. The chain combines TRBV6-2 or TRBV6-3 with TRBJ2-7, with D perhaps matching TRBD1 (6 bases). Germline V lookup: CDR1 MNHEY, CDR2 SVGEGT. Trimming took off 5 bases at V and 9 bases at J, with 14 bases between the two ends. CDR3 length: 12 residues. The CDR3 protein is CASSLTGRWQYF. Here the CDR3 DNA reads TGTGCCAGCAGTCTGACAGGTCGGTGGCAGTACTTC.

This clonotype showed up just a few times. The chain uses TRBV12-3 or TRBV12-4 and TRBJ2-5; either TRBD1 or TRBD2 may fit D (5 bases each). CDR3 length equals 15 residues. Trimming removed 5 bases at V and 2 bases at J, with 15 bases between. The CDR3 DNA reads TGTGCCAGCAGTCGGGGAGACAGCAAGCAAGAGACCCAGTACTTC. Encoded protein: CASSRGDSKQETQYF.

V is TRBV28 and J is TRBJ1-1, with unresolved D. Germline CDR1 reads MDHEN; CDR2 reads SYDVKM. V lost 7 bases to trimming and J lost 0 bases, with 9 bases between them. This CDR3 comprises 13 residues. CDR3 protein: CASTEPMNTEAFF. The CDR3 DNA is TGTGCCAGCACGGAGCCAATGAACACTGAAGCTTTCTTT.

Written as DNA, the CDR3 is TGTGCCACCTCCAGGGAGGCTAACTATGGCTACACCTTC. It codes for CATSREANYGYTF. The V and J genes are TRBV19 and TRBJ1-2; possible D gene TRBD1, 5 bases. V gave up 10 bases and J gave up 0 bases, with 12 bases separating them. Per the germline V gene, CDR1 is LNHDA and CDR2 is SQIVND (reference sequence). The CDR3 totals 13 residues.

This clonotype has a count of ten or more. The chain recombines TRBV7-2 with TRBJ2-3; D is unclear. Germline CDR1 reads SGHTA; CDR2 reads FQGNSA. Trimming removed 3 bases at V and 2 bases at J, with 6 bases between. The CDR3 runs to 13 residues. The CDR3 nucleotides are TGTGCCAGCAGCTTTACAGACACAGATACGCAGTATTTT. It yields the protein CASSFTDTDTQYF.

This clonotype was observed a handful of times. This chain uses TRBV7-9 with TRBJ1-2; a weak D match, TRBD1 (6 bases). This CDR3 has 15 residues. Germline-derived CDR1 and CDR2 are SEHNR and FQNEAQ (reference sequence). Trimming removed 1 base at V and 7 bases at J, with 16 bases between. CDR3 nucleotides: TGTGCCAGCAGCTTAGTTGCCGCAGGGGCAGGTGGCTACACCTTC. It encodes CASSLVAAGAGGYTF.

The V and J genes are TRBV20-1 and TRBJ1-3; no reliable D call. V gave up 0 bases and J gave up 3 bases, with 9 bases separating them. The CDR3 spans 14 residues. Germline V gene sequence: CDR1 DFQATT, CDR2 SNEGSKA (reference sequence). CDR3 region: CSARDENSGNTIYF. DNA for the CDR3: TGCAGTGCTAGAGATGAGAACAGTGGAAACACCATATATTTT.

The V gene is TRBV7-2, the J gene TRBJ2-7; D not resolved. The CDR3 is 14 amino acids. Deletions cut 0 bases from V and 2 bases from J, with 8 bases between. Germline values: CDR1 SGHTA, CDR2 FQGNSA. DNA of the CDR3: TGTGCCAGCAGCTTAGCTAGCCAGACCTACGAGCAGTACTTC. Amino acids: CASSLASQTYEQYF.

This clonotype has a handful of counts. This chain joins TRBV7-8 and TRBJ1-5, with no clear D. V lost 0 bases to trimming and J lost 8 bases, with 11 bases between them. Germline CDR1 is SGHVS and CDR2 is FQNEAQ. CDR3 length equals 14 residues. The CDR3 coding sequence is TGTGCCAGCAGCTTAGCTGAAGGGCTTGAGCCCCAGCATTTT. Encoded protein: CASSLAEGLEPQHF.

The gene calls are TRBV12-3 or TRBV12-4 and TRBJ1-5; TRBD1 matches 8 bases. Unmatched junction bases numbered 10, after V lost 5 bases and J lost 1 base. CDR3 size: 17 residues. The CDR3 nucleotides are TGTGCCAGCAGTCCTTCCCGGACAGGGATGAGCAATCAGCCCCAGCATTTT. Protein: CASSPSRTGMSNQPQHF.

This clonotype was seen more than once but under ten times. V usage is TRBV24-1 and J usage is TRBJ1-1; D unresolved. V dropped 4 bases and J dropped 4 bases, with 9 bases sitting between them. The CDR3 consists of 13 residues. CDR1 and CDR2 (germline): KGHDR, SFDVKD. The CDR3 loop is CATSESWSTEAFF. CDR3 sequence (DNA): TGTGCCACCAGTGAATCTTGGAGCACTGAAGCTTTCTTT.

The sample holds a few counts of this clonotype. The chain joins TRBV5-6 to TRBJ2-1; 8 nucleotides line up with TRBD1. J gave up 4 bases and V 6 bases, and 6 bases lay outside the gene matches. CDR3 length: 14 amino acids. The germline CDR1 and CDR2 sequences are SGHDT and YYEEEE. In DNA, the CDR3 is TGTGCCAGCAAAGACAGGGGTCAATACAATGAGCAGTTCTTC. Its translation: CASKDRGQYNEQFF.

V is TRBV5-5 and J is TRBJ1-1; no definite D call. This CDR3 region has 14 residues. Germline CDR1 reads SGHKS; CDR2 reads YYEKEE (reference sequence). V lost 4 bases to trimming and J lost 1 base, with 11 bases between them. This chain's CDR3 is CASSAPGENTEAFF. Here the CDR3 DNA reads TGTGCCAGCAGCGCCCCCGGTGAGAACACTGAAGCTTTCTTT.

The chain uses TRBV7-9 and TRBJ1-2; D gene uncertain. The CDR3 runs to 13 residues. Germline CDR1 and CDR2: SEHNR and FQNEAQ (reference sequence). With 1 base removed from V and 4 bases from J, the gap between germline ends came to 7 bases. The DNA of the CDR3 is TGTGCCAGCAGCTTAGGTGTCAGCTATGGCTACACCTTC. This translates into CASSLGVSYGYTF. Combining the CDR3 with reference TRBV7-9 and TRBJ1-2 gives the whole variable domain DTGVSQNPRHKITKRGQNVTFRCDPISEHNRLYWYRQTLGQGPEFLTYFQNEAQLEKSRLLSDRFSAERPKGSFSTLEIQRTEQGDSAMYLCASSLGVSYGYTFGSGTRLTVV.

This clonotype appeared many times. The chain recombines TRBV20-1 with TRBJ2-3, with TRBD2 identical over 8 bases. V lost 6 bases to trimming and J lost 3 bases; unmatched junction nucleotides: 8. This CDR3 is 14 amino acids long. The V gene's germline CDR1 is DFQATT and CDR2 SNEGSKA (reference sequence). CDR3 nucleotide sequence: TGCAGTGCCTCCCACACGGGGGGGACAGATACGCAGTATTTT. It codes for CSASHTGGTDTQYF.

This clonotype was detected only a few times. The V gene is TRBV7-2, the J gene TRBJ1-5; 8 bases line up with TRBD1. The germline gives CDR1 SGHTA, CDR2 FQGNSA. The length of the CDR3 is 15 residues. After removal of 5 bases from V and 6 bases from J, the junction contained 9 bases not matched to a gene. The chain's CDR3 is CASSGQGQNSQPQHF. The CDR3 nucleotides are TGTGCCAGCAGCGGACAGGGCCAAAACTCTCAGCCCCAGCATTTT.